Listed below are T cell receptor beta chains from one sample, sequenced in a study of beta chain features in type 1 diabetes. TCRdb's table, derived via immunoSEQ multiplex PCR, lists solely in-frame clones and lacks some. The table shows 900,000 or so clones, with around a sixth occurring only once. Input material: naive CD4+ T cells from blood. The receptors stem from a young woman in good health. Both conserved end residues are part of each CDR3. Each record gives: J gene, D gene, clone size, V gene, CDR3 protein, CDR3 DNA. The D gene is left open where the match is weak. Clone size appears in some rows only: once, few, many, or a class for an expanded clone.

J: TRBJ1-4
D: .
size: many
V: TRBV27
CDR3: CASICELFF
DNA: TGTGCCAGCATTTGTGAACTGTTTTTT

J: TRBJ1-2
D: .
size: .
V: TRBV4-3
CDR3: CASSQVIDRTYGYTF
DNA: TGCGCCAGCAGCCAGGTGATTGACAGGACCTATGGCTACACCTTC

J: TRBJ2-5
D: .
size: few
V: TRBV15
CDR3: CATSRDRGETQYF
DNA: TGTGCCACCAGCAGAGATAGGGGAGAGACCCAGTACTTC

J: TRBJ1-2
D: .
size: few
V: TRBV29-1
CDR3: CSVDRPTYGYTF
DNA: TGCAGCGTTGACAGACCGACCTATGGCTACACCTTC

J: TRBJ1-3
D: .
size: .
V: TRBV6-5
CDR3: CASSYSRNSGNTIYF
DNA: TGTGCCAGCAGTTACTCGCGCAACTCTGGAAACACCATATATTTT

J: TRBJ1-2
D: .
size: few
V: TRBV28
CDR3: CASSSPSSGSDNGYTF
DNA: TGTGCCAGCAGTTCCCCCTCTTCCGGGTCCGATAATGGCTACACCTTC

J: TRBJ2-2
D: .
size: .
V: TRBV7-9
CDR3: CASSLAPGFNTGELFF
DNA: TGTGCCAGCAGCTTAGCGCCGGGATTCAACACCGGGGAGCTGTTTTTT

J: TRBJ1-2
D: .
size: .
V: TRBV5-5
CDR3: CASRLTVISYGYTF
DNA: TGTGCCAGCAGGTTGACGGTAATTAGCTATGGCTACACCTTC

J: TRBJ1-1
D: .
size: few
V: TRBV7-6
CDR3: CASSLSSMNTEAFF
DNA: TGTGCCAGCAGCTTATCCTCTATGAACACTGAAGCTTTCTTT

J: TRBJ2-1
D: .
size: .
V: TRBV10-3
CDR3: CAISEVDSSYNEQFF
DNA: TGTGCCATCAGTGAAGTGGATAGCTCCTACAATGAGCAGTTCTTC

J: TRBJ2-3
D: .
size: .
V: TRBV5-6
CDR3: CASSLSGPDTQYF
DNA: TGTGCCAGCAGCTTATCCGGGCCAGATACGCAGTATTTT

J: TRBJ2-1
D: .
size: few
V: TRBV7-8
CDR3: CASSLASSKSSYNEQFF
DNA: TGTGCCAGCAGCTTAGCGTCTAGCAAGAGCTCCTACAATGAGCAGTTCTTC

J: TRBJ1-1
D: TRBD1
size: few
V: TRBV7-3
CDR3: CASSPGQGSSEAFF
DNA: TGTGCCAGCAGCCCCGGACAGGGATCTTCTGAAGCTTTCTTT